Following are 7 T cell receptor beta chains from one sample sequenced in a study of OX40 agonist ivuxolimab in advanced cancers. Only in-frame clones appear in the TCRdb table, and some are missing; sequencing was by immunoSEQ multiplex PCR. This sample carries around 68,000 clones, roughly 90% of them seen once, and the ten largest clones take approximately 1.2%. The sequencing here drew on CD4+ or CD8+ T cells sorted from blood, taken in a trial of the OX40 agonist ivuxolimab. These receptor sequences come from an adult with an advanced solid tumor such as melanoma, head and neck, liver or kidney cancer.

The V call is TRBV27, the J call TRBJ1-5, with 8 bases fitting TRBD1. CDR1 is MNHEY and CDR2 is SMNVEV in the germline V gene (reference sequence). The CDR3 spans 16 residues. Unmatched junction bases numbered 8, after V lost 3 bases and J lost 4 bases. The CDR3 protein is CASSFSGTGGNQPQHF. The CDR3 coding sequence is TGTGCCAGCAGTTTCTCTGGGACAGGCGGAAATCAGCCCCAGCATTTT.

The rearrangement links TRBV7-8 to TRBJ2-5; 9 bases line up with TRBD2. The better agreement between TRBJ2-7 and the DNA end casts doubt on the J call. The CDR3 length is 15 residues. The germline gives CDR1 SGHVS, CDR2 FQNEAQ. DNA of the CDR3: TGTGCCAGCAGCTCCGGGCGGGGGGGAAACTACGAGCAGTACTTC. Translated: CASSSGRGGNYEQYF.

This chain joins TRBV18 and TRBJ1-2, with D uncertain. Per the germline V gene, CDR1 is KGHSH and CDR2 is LQKENI. CDR3 size: 16 residues. Trimming shortened V by 2 bases and J by 1 base, and 14 bases separated the two germline ends. The CDR3 region has the DNA TGTGCCAGCTCACCATTAGGGCCGACGAATAACTATGGCTACACCTTC. The encoded protein is CASSPLGPTNNYGYTF.

The chain links TRBV2 to TRBJ2-4, with 7 bases aligning to TRBD2. V shed 3 bases and J 9 bases; nucleotides not matched to a gene: 8. Germline V gives CDR1 SNHLY, CDR2 FYNNEI. The CDR3 sequence is 14 residues long. The CDR3 loop reads CASSETSLYGIQYF. The CDR3, as DNA: TGTGCCAGCAGTGAGACTAGCTTGTATGGCATTCAGTACTTC.

This clone has just a few counts. The genes are TRBV30 and TRBJ1-1, with 9 bases that match TRBD1. Unmatched junction bases numbered 7, after V lost 3 bases and J lost 5 bases. This CDR3 region has 14 residues. Germline loops: CDR1 GTSNPN, CDR2 SVGIG (reference sequence). This CDR3 is CAWRSPGQGTEAFF. In nucleotides, the CDR3 is TGTGCCTGGAGGAGTCCGGGACAGGGTACTGAAGCTTTCTTT.

This chain links TRBV14 with TRBJ2-1; D assignment may be TRBD1 or TRBD2 (5 bases each). V lost 3 bases to trimming and J lost 13 bases, with 19 bases between them. The CDR3 totals 14 residues. Germline V gives CDR1 SGHDN, CDR2 FVKESK. CDR3 in amino acids: CASSHISPRGFQFF. The CDR3 DNA is TGTGCCAGCAGCCATATTTCCCCGAGGGGCTTCCAGTTCTTC.

The chain joins TRBV28 to TRBJ1-3, with D possibly being TRBD1 (5 bases). The CDR3 totals 14 residues. Germline V gene data show CDR1 as MDHEN and CDR2 as SYDVKM. V shed 2 bases and J shed 4 bases, with 9 bases lying between them. CDR3 sequence reads: CASSLPGRGNTIYF. The CDR3 nucleotides are TGTGCCAGCAGTTTACCAGGGAGAGGAAACACCATATATTTT.